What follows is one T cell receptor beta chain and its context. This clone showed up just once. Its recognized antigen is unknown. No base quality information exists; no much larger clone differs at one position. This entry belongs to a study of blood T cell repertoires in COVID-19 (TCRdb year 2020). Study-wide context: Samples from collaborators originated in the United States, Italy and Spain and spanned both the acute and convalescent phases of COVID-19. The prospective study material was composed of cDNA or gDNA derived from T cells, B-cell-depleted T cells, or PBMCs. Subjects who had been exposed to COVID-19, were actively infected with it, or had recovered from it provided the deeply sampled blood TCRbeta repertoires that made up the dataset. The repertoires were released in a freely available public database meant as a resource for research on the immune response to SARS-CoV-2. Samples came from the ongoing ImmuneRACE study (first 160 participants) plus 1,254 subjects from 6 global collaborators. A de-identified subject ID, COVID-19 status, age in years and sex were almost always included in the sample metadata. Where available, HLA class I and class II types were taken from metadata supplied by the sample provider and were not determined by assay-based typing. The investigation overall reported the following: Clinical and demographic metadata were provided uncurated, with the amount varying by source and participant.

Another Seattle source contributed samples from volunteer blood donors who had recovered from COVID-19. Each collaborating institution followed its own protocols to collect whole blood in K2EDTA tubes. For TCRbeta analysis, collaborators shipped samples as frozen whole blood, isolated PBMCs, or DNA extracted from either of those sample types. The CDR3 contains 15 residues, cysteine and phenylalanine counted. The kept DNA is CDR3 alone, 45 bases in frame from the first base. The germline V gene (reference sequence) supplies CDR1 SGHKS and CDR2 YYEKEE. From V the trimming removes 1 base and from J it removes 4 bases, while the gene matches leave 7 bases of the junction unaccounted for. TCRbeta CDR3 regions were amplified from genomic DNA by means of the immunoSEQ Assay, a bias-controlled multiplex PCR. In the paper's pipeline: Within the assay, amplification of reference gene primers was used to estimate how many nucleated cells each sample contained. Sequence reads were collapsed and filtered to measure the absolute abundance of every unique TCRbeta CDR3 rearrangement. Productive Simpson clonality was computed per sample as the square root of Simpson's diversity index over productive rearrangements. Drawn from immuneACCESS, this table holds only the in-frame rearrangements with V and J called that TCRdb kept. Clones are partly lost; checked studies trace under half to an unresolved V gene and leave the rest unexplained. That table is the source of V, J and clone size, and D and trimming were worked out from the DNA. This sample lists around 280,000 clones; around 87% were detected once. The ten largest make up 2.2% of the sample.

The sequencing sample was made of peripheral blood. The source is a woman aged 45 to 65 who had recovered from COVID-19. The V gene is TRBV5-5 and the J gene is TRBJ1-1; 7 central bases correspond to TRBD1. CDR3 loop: CASSLTGAGGTEAFF. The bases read TGTGCCAGCAGCTTGACAGGGGCGGGTGGCACTGAAGCTTTCTTT.